Listed below are T cell receptor beta chains from one sample, sequenced in a study of cytomegalovirus exposure and HLA in healthy donors. Clones were sequenced by immunoSEQ multiplex PCR, and TCRdb holds only the in-frame ones, with some missing. The data hold 150,000 to 200,000 clones, with approximately 77% observed a single time. The sequenced sample was PBMCs. Every receptor here comes from a man aged 50 to 60 in good health and CMV-seropositive. Both conserved end residues are part of each CDR3. A D gene is named only where the DNA matches it firmly. Clone size, where shown, is once, few, many, or a class for clones that have expanded.

CASSPGGGPYEQYF	TGTGCCAGCTCACCTGGGGGAGGGCCCTACGAGCAGTACTTC	-	TRBD2	TRBV18	TRBJ2-7
CASSLSVASEQYF	TGTGCCAGCAGTTTATCGGTAGCAAGCGAGCAGTACTTC	-	-	TRBV27	TRBJ2-7
CASSPLRRTSDRDEQYF	TGTGCCAGTAGTCCTCTCCGAAGGACTAGCGACCGTGACGAGCAGTACTTC	once	TRBD2	TRBV19	TRBJ2-7
CAARETNYGYTF	TGTGCCGCGAGGGAGACTAACTATGGCTACACCTTC	-	-	TRBV6-1	TRBJ1-2
CASSRRGNTGELFF	TGTGCCAGCAGCAGGAGAGGGAACACCGGGGAGCTGTTTTTT	-	-	TRBV11-2	TRBJ2-2
CASSPQGERAGANVLTF	TGTGCCAGCTCACCTCAGGGGGAGAGGGCCGGGGCCAACGTCCTGACTTTC	-	TRBD1	TRBV18	TRBJ2-6
CASSPDRNQPQHF	TGTGCCAGTAGCCCTGACAGAAATCAGCCCCAGCATTTT	-	-	TRBV19	TRBJ1-5
CASSLKGLAGSEQYF	TGTGCCAGCAGCTTAAAGGGACTAGCTGGGAGCGAGCAGTACTTC	-	TRBD2	TRBV7-2	TRBJ2-7
CASRRGQGTYEQYF	TGTGCCAGCAGACGAGGACAGGGGACCTACGAGCAGTACTTC	-	TRBD1	TRBV6-5	TRBJ2-7
CASSLAGANYGYTF	TGTGCCAGCAGCTTAGCGGGGGCAAATTATGGCTACACCTTC	-	-	TRBV7-8	TRBJ1-2
CASSRTGLNEQFF	TGTGCCAGCAGTAGGACAGGGTTAAATGAGCAGTTCTTC	-	TRBD1	TRBV6-1	TRBJ2-1
CASSLLGEGGYTF	TGTGCCAGCAGCTTATTAGGGGAAGGTGGCTACACCTTC	-	-	TRBV7-9	TRBJ1-2
CASSKTQGIYTEAFF	TGTGCCAGCAGCAAAACACAGGGTATATACACTGAAGCTTTCTTT	few	-	TRBV7-2	TRBJ1-1
CASRALFLIDEQFF	TGTGCCAGCAGAGCGCTTTTTCTTATCGATGAGCAGTTCTTC	once	-	TRBV7-2	TRBJ2-1
CASSRDRVKETQYF	TGCGCCAGCAGCCGAGACAGGGTCAAAGAGACCCAGTACTTC	-	TRBD1	TRBV4-3	TRBJ2-5
CASTANRGYTF	TGTGCCAGCACCGCTAATCGGGGCTACACCTTC	-	-	TRBV28	TRBJ1-2
CASSSGDRGEKLFF	TGTGCCAGCAGCTCGGGGGATAGAGGGGAAAAACTGTTTTTT	few	-	TRBV7-9	TRBJ1-4
CASSSKNGELFF	TGTGCCAGCAGCTCTAAAAACGGGGAGCTGTTTTTT	once	-	TRBV5-4	TRBJ2-2
CASSYSGLEGDTQYF	TGTGCCAGCAGTTACTCGGGACTAGAGGGAGATACGCAGTATTTT	-	TRBD2	TRBV6-5	TRBJ2-3
CAWSLEYLGGELFF	TGTGCCTGGAGTCTGGAGTATTTAGGCGGGGAGCTGTTTTTT	few	-	TRBV30	TRBJ2-2
CASSYRGIETQYF	TGTGCCAGCAGCTACAGGGGAATTGAGACGCAGTATTTT	-	TRBD1	TRBV13	TRBJ2-3
CASSLEAGETQYF	TGTGCTAGCAGCTTAGAAGCGGGGGAGACCCAGTACTTC	-	TRBD2	TRBV7-7	TRBJ2-5
CATSRDTGASYNEQFF	TGTGCCACCAGCAGAGATACGGGAGCATCCTACAATGAGCAGTTCTTC	-	-	TRBV15	TRBJ2-1
CSANGGGSGGNSYNEQFF	TGCAGCGCAAACGGCGGGGGTAGCGGGGGTAACTCCTACAATGAGCAGTTCTTC	-	TRBD2	TRBV29-1	TRBJ2-1
CSVPGQGSYEQYF	TGCAGCGTACCGGGACAGGGTTCCTACGAGCAGTACTTC	-	TRBD1	TRBV29-1	TRBJ2-7
CASRTGTSYEQYF	TGTGCCAGCAGGACAGGGACCTCCTACGAGCAGTACTTC	-	TRBD1	TRBV5-4	TRBJ2-7
CASSLSAASWSGEETQYF	TGTGCCAGCAGCTTGTCCGCCGCTTCGTGGAGCGGGGAAGAGACCCAGTACTTC	once	TRBD2	TRBV5-8	TRBJ2-5
CASSPKSGQGVEQYF	TGTGCCAGCTCACCGAAGTCTGGACAGGGGGTCGAGCAGTACTTC	once	TRBD1	TRBV18	TRBJ2-7
CASTLGRVHEQYF	TGTGCCAGCACTTTGGGCAGGGTCCACGAGCAGTACTTC	-	-	TRBV2	TRBJ2-7